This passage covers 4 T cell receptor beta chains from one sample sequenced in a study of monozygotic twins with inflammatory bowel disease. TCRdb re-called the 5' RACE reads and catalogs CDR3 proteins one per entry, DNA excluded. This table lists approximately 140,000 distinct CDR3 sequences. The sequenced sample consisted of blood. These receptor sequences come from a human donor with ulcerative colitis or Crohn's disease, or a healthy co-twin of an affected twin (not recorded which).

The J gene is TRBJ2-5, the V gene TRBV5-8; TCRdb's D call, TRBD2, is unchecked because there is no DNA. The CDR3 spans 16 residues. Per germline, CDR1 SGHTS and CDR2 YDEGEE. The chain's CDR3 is CASSFSGRGPGDTQYF.

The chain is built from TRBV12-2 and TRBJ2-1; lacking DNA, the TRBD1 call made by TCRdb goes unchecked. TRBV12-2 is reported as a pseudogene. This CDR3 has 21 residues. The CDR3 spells CASRLEPERQGREIEDNEQFF.

The CDR3 protein is CASRPGGVIFEEQYF. The V and J genes are TRBV5-1 and TRBJ2-7; TCRdb reports TRBD1, a call that lacks DNA to check it against. The CDR3 totals 15 residues. Germline values: CDR1 SGHRS, CDR2 YFSETQ.

This chain's CDR3 is CAWSRVYDGGF. The rearrangement joins TRBV30 to TRBJ1-1. Germline values: CDR1 GTSNPN, CDR2 SVGIG (reference sequence). This CDR3 has 11 residues.